This TCR beta chain was captured by sequencing in a study of OX40 agonist ivuxolimab in advanced cancers. About the research overall: Therapy given before enrollment (anti-PD-1, anti-PD-L1 or anti-CTLA-4) was allowed, and approximately 40% had some.

Repertoires were generated with immunoSEQ multiplex PCR, while TCRdb's copy carries only in-frame clones and drops some. There are roughly 67,000 clones in the sample; approximately 86% occur only once, and approximately 5.4% lies in the top ten. This clone was observed a handful of times. There are 17 residues in the CDR3. The ends were cut back, 8 bases at V and 2 bases at J, with 24 bases in the middle. The germline V gene encodes CDR1 LNHDA and CDR2 SQIVND (reference sequence). The chain combines TRBV19 with TRBJ1-2; TRBD1 might be the D (5 bases). The receptor comes from an adult with an advanced solid tumor such as melanoma, head and neck, liver or kidney cancer. Here the sequenced sample was CD4+ or CD8+ T cells sorted from blood, taken in a trial of the OX40 agonist ivuxolimab. The CDR3 DNA follows: TGTGCCAGTTTTAGCATACGGGGGGACGGCGAGAACTATGGCTACACCTTC. Its protein product is CASFSIRGDGENYGYTF.